This T cell receptor beta chain appears in the sequencing data of a study of cytomegalovirus exposure and HLA in healthy donors. On the study more broadly: Across under 450 genotyped donors, about 80% landed in the Caucasian-associated ancestry cluster. Broader study findings: DRB1 showed the most TCR associations and HLA-C the fewest in a later analysis, as rates varied by HLA locus. Among the sequence variants, a highly shared cluster was likely an artifact of sequencing. Generally TCR sequences proved uncommon, though certain public TCRs appeared in numerous donors.

As for this clone: Antigen specificity is unknown.

The germline V and J ends were trimmed by 4 bases and 4 bases, with 11 bases remaining between them. This CDR3 has 14 residues. CDR1 is SGHRS and CDR2 is YFSETQ in the germline V gene. PCR involved 60 Vbeta and 13 Jbeta primers. TCRdb's copy holds only in-frame clones and misses some; the assay was immunoSEQ multiplex PCR. The sample lists some 150,000 clones, around 75% seen once, with less than 5% in the top ten. V usage is TRBV5-1 and J usage is TRBJ1-4, with TRBD1 as a possible D gene (6 bases). The TCR sequence derives from a man in his 60s in good health and CMV-seronegative. Sequencing was carried out using PBMCs. In DNA, the CDR3 is TGCGCCAGCAGCGACAGGACGCGTAATGAAAAACTGTTTTTT. Amino acid sequence: CASSDRTRNEKLFF.